The source of this T cell receptor (beta chain) is a study of T cells in narcolepsy. The CDR3 extends over 13 amino acids. V lost 1 base, J lost 4 bases, and 5 bases lay in between. Germline V gene data show CDR1 as SGHDN and CDR2 as FVKESK. The method was immunoSEQ multiplex PCR; TCRdb's version includes in-frame clones alone and lacks a portion of them. The data hold about 24,000 clones, with approximately 85% observed a single time. The source material was memory (CD45RA-) CD4+ T cells from blood. The clonotype originates from a human donor in good health. The chain has TRBV14 and TRBJ2-1; D is ambiguous. The CDR3 here is CASSQARYNEQFF. Here the CDR3 DNA reads TGTGCCAGCAGCCAAGCCAGGTACAATGAGCAGTTCTTC.